The clone carrying this TCR beta chain occurred once. Its antigen is not known. At one end, the junction sequence differs from germline, possibly due to a read error. It was considered stable Graves' hyperthyroidism when ophthalmopathy did not progress within 18 months. Newly diagnosed hyperthyroidism patients aged 18 to 65 years had disease lasting under 2 months. This sample was included in a study of T cells in Graves' hyperthyroidism and ophthalmopathy. Study-wide findings and caveats: Blood also carried most thyroid clonotypes expanded above 0.001.

CDR3 length: 15 residues. Germline CDR1 and CDR2: SGHVS and FQNEAQ. Researchers took RNA transcripts and amplified the TCR beta CDR3 regions from them. RT-PCR in the first round (using the HTBI primer set) targeted the TCR CDR3. One entry per CDR3 protein results from TCRdb running MiXCR on the multiplex PCR reads. Counted here are just over 550,000 distinct CDR3 sequences, around 42% occurring once; the ten biggest clones make up 8.2%. The receptor comes from a woman aged 18-29 years with Graves' hyperthyroidism. What was sequenced was peripheral blood or thyroid tissue (not recorded which). The chain uses TRBV7-8 and TRBJ1-2; perhaps TRBD1 as D (6 bases). CDR3 sequence: CASSQDRTGKDGYTF. In nucleotides, the CDR3 is TGCGCCAGCAGCCAAGATAGAACAGGGAAGGACGGCTACACCTTC.